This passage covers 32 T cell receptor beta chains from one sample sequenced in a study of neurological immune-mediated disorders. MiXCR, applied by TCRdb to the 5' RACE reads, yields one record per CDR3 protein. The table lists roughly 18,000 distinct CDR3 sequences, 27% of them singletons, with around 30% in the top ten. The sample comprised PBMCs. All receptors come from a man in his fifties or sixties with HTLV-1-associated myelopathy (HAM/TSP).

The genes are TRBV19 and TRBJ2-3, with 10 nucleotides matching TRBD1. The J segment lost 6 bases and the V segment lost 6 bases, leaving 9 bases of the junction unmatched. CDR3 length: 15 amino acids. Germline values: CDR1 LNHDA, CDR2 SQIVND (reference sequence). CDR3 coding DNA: TGTGCCAGTAGCCCCCGGGACAGGGGTCAGGATACGCAGTATTTT. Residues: CASSPRDRGQDTQYF. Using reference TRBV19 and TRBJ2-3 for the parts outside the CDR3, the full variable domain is DGGITQSPKYLFRKEGQNVTLSCEQNLNHDAMYWYRQDPGQGLRLIYYSQIVNDFQKGDIAEGYSVSREKKESFPLTVTSAQKNPTAFYLCASSPRDRGQDTQYFGPGTRLTVL.

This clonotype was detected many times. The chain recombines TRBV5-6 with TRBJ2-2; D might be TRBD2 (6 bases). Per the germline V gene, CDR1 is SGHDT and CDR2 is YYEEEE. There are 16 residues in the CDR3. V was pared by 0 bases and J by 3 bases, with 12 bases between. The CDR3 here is CASSLDRGEDTGELFF. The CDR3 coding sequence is TGTGCCAGCAGCTTGGACCGAGGGGAGGACACCGGGGAGCTGTTTTTT.

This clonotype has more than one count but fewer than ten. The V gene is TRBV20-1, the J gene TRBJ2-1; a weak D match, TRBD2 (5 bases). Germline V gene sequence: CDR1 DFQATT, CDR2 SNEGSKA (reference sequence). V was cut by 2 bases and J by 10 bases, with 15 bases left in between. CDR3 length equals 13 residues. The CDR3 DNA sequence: TGCAGTGCTAGATCCCCTAGGACGGGGGAGCAGTTCTTC. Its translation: CSARSPRTGEQFF.

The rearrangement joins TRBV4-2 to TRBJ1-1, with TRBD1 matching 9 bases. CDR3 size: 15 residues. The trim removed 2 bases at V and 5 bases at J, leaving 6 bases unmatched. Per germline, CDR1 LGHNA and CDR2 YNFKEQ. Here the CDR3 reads CASSQQGQGFTEAFF. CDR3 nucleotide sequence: TGTGCCAGCAGCCAACAAGGACAGGGGTTTACTGAAGCTTTCTTT.

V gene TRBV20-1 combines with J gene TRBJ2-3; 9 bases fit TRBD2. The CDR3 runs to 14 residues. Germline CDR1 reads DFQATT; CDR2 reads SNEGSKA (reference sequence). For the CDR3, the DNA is TGCAGCGCCGGGGGCGGGGGGGCCGCAGATACGCAGTATTTT. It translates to CSAGGGGAADTQYF.

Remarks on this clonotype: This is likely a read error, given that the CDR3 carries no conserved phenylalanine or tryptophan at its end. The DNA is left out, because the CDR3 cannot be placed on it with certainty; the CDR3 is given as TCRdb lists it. This CDR3 reads CASSFYICSARLNSYEQYL. The chain couples TRBV13 to TRBJ2-7; the listed D gene, TRBD2, was not tested against the DNA. The CDR3 length is 19 residues, termini included. CDR1 is PRHDT and CDR2 is FYEKMQ in the germline V gene (reference sequence).

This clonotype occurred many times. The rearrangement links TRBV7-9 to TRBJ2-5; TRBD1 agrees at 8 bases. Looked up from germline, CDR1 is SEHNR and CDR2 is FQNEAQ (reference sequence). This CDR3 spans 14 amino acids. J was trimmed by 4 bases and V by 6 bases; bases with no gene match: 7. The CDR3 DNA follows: TGTGCCAGCAGACCGGACAGGGTGGTAGAGACCCAGTACTTC. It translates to CASRPDRVVETQYF.

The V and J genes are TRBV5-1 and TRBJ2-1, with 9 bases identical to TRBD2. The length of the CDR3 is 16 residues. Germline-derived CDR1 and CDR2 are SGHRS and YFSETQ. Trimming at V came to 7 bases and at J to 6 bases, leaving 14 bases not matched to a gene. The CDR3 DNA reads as TGCGCCAGCTCGTCTTCCGGGACTAGCAGAATCAATGAGCAGTTCTTC. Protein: CASSSSGTSRINEQFF.

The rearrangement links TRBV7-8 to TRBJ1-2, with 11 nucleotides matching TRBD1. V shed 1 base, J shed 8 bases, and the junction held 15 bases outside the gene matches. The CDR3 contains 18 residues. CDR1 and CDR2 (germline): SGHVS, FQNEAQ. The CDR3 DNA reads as TGTGCCAGCAGCTTAGACGCCCATGGACAGGGGGCCTTTGGCGGCTACACCTTC. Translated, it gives CASSLDAHGQGAFGGYTF.

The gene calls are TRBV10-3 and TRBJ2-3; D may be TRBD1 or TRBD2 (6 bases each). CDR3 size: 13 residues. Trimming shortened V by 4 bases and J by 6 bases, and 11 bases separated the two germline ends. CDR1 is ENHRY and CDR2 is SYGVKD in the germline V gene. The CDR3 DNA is TGTGCCATCAGTGGAATAGGGGGGGATACGCAGTATTTT. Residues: CAISGIGGDTQYF.

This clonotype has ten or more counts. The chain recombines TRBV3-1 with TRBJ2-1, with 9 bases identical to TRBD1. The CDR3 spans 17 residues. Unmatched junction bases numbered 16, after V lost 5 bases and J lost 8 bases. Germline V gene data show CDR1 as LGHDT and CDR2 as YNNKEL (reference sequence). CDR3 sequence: CASSRVQGTGRMDEQFF. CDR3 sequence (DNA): TGTGCCAGCAGCAGGGTCCAAGGGACAGGGAGGATGGATGAGCAGTTCTTC.

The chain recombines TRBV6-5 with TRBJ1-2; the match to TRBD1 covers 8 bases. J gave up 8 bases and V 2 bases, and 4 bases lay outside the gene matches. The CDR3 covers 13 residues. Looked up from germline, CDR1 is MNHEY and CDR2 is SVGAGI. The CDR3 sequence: CASSYAGGAGYTF. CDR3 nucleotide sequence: TGTGCCAGCAGTTACGCAGGGGGCGCGGGCTACACCTTC.

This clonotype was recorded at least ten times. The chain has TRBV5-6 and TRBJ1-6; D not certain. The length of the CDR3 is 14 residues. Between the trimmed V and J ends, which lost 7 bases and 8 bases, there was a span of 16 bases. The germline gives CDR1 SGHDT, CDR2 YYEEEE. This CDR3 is CASEPQGIYSPLHF. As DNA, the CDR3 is TGTGCCAGCGAACCTCAAGGAATTTATTCACCCCTCCACTTT.

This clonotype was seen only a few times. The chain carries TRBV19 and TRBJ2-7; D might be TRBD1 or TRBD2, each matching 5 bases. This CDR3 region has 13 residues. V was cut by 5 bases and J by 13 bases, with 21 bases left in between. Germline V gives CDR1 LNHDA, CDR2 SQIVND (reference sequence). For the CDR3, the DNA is TGTGCCAGTAGTTCCCAGGGTGGATCCGGGGACTACTTC. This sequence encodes CASSSQGGSGDYF. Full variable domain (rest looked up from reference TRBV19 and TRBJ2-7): DGGITQSPKYLFRKEGQNVTLSCEQNLNHDAMYWYRQDPGQGLRLIYYSQIVNDFQKGDIAEGYSVSREKKESFPLTVTSAQKNPTAFYLCASSSQGGSGDYFGPGTRLTVT.

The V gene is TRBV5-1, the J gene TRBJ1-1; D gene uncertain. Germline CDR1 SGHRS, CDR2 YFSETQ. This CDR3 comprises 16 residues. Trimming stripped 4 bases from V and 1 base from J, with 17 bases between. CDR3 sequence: CASSLSDRTSNTEAFF. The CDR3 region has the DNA TGCGCCAGCAGCCTGAGCGATAGGACTTCGAACACTGAAGCTTTCTTT. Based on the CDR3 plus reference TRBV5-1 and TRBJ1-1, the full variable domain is KAGVTQTPRYLIKTRGQQVTLSCSPISGHRSVSWYQQTPGQGLQFLFEYFSETQRNKGNFPGRFSGRQFSNSRSEMNVSTLELGDSALYLCASSLSDRTSNTEAFFGQGTRLTVV.

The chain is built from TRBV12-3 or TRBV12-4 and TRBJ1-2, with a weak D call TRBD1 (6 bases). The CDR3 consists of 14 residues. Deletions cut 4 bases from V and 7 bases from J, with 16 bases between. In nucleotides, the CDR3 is TGTGCCAGCAGTTCATCCGGGGGGCAGGTTGGCTACACCTTC. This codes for CASSSSGGQVGYTF.

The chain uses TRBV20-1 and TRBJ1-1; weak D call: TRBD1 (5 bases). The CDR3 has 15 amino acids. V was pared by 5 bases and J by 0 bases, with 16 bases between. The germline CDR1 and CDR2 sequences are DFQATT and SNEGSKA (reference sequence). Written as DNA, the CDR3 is TGCAGTGCTCCGGGGCTCACAACCATGAACACTGAAGCTTTCTTT. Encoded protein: CSAPGLTTMNTEAFF.

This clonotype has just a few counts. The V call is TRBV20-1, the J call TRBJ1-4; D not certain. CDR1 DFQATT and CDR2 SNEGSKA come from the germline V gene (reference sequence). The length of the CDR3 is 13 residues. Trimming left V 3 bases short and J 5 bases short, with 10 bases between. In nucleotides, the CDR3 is TGCAGTGCTAGGGACCCCGGGAATGAAAAACTGTTTTTT. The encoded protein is CSARDPGNEKLFF.

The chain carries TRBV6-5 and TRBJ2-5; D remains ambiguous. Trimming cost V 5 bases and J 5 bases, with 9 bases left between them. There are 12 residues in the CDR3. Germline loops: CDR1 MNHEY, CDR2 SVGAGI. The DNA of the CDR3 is TGTGCCAGCAGTATAAGTGGGGAGACCCAGTACTTC. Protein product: CASSISGETQYF.

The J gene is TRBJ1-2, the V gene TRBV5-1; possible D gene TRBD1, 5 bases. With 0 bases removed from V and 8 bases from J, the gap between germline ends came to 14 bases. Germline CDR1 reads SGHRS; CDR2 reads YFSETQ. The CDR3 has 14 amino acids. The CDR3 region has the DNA TGCGCCAGCAGCTTGGTTACCGGGACGAGAGGCTACACCTTC. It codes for CASSLVTGTRGYTF. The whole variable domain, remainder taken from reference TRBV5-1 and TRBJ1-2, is KAGVTQTPRYLIKTRGQQVTLSCSPISGHRSVSWYQQTPGQGLQFLFEYFSETQRNKGNFPGRFSGRQFSNSRSEMNVSTLELGDSALYLCASSLVTGTRGYTFGSGTRLTVV.

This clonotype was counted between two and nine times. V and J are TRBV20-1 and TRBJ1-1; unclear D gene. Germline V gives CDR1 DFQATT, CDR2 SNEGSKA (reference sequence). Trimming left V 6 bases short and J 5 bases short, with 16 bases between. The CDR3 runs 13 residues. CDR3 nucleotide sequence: TGCAGTGCCCCCCCGACTCTGGGTACTGAAGCTTTCTTT. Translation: CSAPPTLGTEAFF.

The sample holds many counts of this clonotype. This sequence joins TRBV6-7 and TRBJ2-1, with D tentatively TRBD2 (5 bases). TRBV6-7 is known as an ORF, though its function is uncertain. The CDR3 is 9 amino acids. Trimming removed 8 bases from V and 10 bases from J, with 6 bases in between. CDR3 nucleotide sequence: TGTGCCAGCGGGAGCGAGCAGTTCTTC. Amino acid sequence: CASGSEQFF.

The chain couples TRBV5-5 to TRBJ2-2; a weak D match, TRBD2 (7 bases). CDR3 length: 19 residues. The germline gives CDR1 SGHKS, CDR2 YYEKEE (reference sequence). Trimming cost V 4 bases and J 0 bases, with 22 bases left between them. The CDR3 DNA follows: TGTGCCAGCAGCGTAGGAAGGGGGGGACTGGCGGCGAACACCGGGGAGCTGTTTTTT. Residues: CASSVGRGGLAANTGELFF.

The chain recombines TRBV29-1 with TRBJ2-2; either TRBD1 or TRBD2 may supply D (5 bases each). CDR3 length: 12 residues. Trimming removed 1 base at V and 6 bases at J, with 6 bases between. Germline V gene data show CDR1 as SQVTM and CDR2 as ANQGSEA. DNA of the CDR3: TGCAGCGTTGAAGGGGGGTCCGGGGAGCTGTTTTTT. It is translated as CSVEGGSGELFF.

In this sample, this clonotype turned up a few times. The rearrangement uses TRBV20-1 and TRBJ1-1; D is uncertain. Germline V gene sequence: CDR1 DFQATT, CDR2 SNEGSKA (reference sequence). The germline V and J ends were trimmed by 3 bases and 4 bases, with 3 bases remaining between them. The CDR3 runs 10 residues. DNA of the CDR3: TGCAGTGCTAGGGCCACTGAAGCTTTCTTT. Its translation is CSARATEAFF.

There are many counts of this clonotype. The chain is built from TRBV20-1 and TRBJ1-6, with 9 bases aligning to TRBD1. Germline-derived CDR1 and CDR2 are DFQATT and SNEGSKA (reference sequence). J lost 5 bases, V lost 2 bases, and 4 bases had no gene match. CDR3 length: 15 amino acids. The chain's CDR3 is CSARKQGADNSPLHF. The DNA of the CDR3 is TGCAGTGCTAGAAAACAGGGGGCGGATAATTCACCCCTCCACTTT.

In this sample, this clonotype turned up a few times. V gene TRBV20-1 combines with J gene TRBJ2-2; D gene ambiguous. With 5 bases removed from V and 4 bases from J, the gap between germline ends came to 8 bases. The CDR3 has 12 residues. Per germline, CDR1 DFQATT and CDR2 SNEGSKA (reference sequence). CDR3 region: CSAETRTGELFF. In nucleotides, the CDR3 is TGCAGTGCTGAGACCCGCACCGGGGAGCTGTTTTTT.

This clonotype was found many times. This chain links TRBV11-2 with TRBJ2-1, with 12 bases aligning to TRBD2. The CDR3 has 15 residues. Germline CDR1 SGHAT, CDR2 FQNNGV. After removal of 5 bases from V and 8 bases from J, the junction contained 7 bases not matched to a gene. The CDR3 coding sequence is TGTGCCAGCAGCACTAGGCTAGCGGGAGGGTATGAGCAGTTCTTC. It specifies CASSTRLAGGYEQFF.

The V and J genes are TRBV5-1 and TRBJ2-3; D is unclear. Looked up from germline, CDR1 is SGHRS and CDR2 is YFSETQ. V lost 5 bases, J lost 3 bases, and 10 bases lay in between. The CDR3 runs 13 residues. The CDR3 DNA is TGCGCCAGCAGAGTTGAAGGGACAGATACGCAGTATTTT. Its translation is CASRVEGTDTQYF. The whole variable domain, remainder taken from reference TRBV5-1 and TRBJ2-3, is KAGVTQTPRYLIKTRGQQVTLSCSPISGHRSVSWYQQTPGQGLQFLFEYFSETQRNKGNFPGRFSGRQFSNSRSEMNVSTLELGDSALYLCASRVEGTDTQYFGPGTRLTVL.

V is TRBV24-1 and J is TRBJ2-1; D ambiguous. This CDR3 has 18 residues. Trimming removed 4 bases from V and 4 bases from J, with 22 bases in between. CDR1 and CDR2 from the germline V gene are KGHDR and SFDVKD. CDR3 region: CATSDPLPDGRDYNEQFF. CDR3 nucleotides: TGTGCCACCAGTGACCCACTACCGGACGGGCGTGATTACAATGAGCAGTTCTTC.

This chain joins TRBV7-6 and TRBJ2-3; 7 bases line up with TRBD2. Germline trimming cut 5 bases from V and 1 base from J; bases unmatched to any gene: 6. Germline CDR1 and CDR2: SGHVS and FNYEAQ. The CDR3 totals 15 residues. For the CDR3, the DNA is TGTGCCAGCAGCCGCGGGAGTGGAGGCACAGATACGCAGTATTTT. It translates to CASSRGSGGTDTQYF.

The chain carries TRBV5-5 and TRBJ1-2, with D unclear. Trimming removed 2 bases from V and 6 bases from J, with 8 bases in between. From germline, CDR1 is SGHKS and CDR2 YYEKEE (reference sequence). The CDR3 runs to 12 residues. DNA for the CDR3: TGTGCCAGCAGCTTAACTCCCGATGGCTACACCTTC. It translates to CASSLTPDGYTF.